A single sample is the source of the 21 T cell receptor beta chains below, sequenced in a study of cytomegalovirus exposure and HLA in healthy donors. The PCR ran on 60 Vbeta and 13 Jbeta primers. Method: immunoSEQ multiplex PCR; TCRdb's copy keeps in-frame clones and lacks some. Its table records about 92,000 clones. Sequences were obtained from PBMCs. These receptors came from a man aged 50-59 years in good health and CMV-seropositive.

The V call is TRBV9, the J call TRBJ1-2; TRBD1 aligns across 9 bases. Trimming cost V 0 bases and J 8 bases; bases outside gene matches: 17. Germline loops: CDR1 SGDLS, CDR2 YYNGEE. The CDR3 has 18 amino acids. Written as DNA, the CDR3 is TGTGCCAGCAGCGTAGGATGGGCCGTCGTACAGGGGGCGCGGGGCTACACCTTC. This encodes CASSVGWAVVQGARGYTF.

The rearrangement links TRBV27 to TRBJ2-1, with 9 positions matching TRBD2. Trimming removed 5 bases from V and 6 bases from J; junction bases left unmatched: 8. Germline V lookup: CDR1 MNHEY, CDR2 SMNVEV (reference sequence). The length of the CDR3 is 15 residues. The CDR3 protein is CASSPIAGEVNEQFF. As DNA, the CDR3 is TGTGCCAGCAGTCCAATAGCGGGAGAGGTCAATGAGCAGTTCTTC.

The V and J genes are TRBV5-1 and TRBJ2-1; 11 nucleotides match TRBD2. After removal of 4 bases from V and 5 bases from J, the junction contained 8 bases not matched to a gene. The CDR3 spans 16 residues. Germline lookup yields CDR1 SGHRS and CDR2 YFSETQ. CDR3: CASSPLLAGGHNEQFF. The CDR3 nucleotides read TGCGCCAGCAGCCCCCTCCTAGCGGGAGGACACAATGAGCAGTTCTTC. Drawing the rest from reference TRBV5-1 and TRBJ2-1, the complete variable domain is KAGVTQTPRYLIKTRGQQVTLSCSPISGHRSVSWYQQTPGQGLQFLFEYFSETQRNKGNFPGRFSGRQFSNSRSEMNVSTLELGDSALYLCASSPLLAGGHNEQFFGPGTRLTVL.

V usage is TRBV19 and J usage is TRBJ2-5; TRBD2 matches at 7 bases. There are 13 residues in the CDR3. V lost 6 bases, J lost 5 bases, and 6 bases stayed unmatched. CDR1 is LNHDA and CDR2 is SQIVND in the germline V gene (reference sequence). Here the CDR3 reads CASSAREGETQYF. CDR3 bases: TGTGCCAGTAGCGCCAGGGAGGGGGAGACCCAGTACTTC.

The chain recombines TRBV5-4 with TRBJ2-1; 9 positions match TRBD1. CDR1 SGHNT and CDR2 YYREEE come from the germline V gene (reference sequence). V shed 4 bases, J shed 4 bases, and the junction held 3 bases outside the gene matches. This CDR3 is built from 14 residues. CDR3 in amino acids: CASSGTGRYNEQFF. CDR3 DNA: TGTGCCAGCAGCGGGACAGGGAGATACAATGAGCAGTTCTTC.

The gene calls are TRBV13 and TRBJ1-2, with D perhaps TRBD1 (5 bases). This CDR3 region has 14 residues. Per germline, CDR1 PRHDT and CDR2 FYEKMQ (reference sequence). Trimming removed 5 bases from V and 6 bases from J, with 16 bases in between. The CDR3 DNA reads TGTGCCAGCAGCCCGTCCGGCAGGGAGGATGGCTACACCTTC. Its protein product is CASSPSGREDGYTF.

The V call is TRBV5-5, the J call TRBJ2-7; D is possibly TRBD1 (6 bases). V was pared by 6 bases and J by 2 bases, with 15 bases between. This CDR3 has 14 amino acids. The germline CDR1 and CDR2 sequences are SGHKS and YYEKEE (reference sequence). The CDR3 reads CASTLQGITYEQYF. The CDR3, as DNA: TGTGCCAGCACCCTACAGGGAATTACCTACGAGCAGTACTTC. The whole variable domain, filled in from reference TRBV5-5 and TRBJ2-7, reads DAGVTQSPTHLIKTRGQQVTLRCSPISGHKSVSWYQQVLGQGPQFIFQYYEKEERGRGNFPDRFSARQFPNYSSELNVNALLLGDSALYLCASTLQGITYEQYFGPGTRLTVT.

The chain is built from TRBV19 and TRBJ1-2; 8 nucleotides align to TRBD1. Germline CDR1 reads LNHDA; CDR2 reads SQIVND (reference sequence). This CDR3 is 14 amino acids long. With V trimmed by 5 bases and J by 3 bases, 5 bases remained unmatched. Here the CDR3 reads CASSRDRRDYGYTF. For the CDR3, the DNA is TGTGCCAGTAGTCGGGACAGGAGAGACTATGGCTACACCTTC.

The gene calls are TRBV11-2 and TRBJ2-7; 10 bases align to TRBD2. This CDR3 contains 15 residues. Germline V gene sequence: CDR1 SGHAT, CDR2 FQNNGV. V shed 6 bases and J 7 bases; nucleotides not matched to a gene: 12. The CDR3 region is CASRPSGRGSREQYF. The CDR3 DNA sequence: TGTGCCAGCAGGCCGAGCGGGAGGGGCTCACGAGAGCAGTACTTC.

This CDR3 reads CASSLTGQVTFYEQYF. The DNA of the CDR3 is TGCGCCAGCAGCTTAACGGGACAGGTTACTTTCTACGAGCAGTACTTC. The rearrangement joins TRBV5-1 to TRBJ2-7, with 8 positions matching TRBD1. Germline loops: CDR1 SGHRS, CDR2 YFSETQ. V shed 2 bases, J shed 3 bases, and the junction held 10 bases outside the gene matches. CDR3 length: 16 amino acids.

V gene TRBV6-1 combines with J gene TRBJ2-7; 9 positions agree with TRBD2. This CDR3 spans 14 amino acids. J was trimmed by 2 bases and V by 10 bases; bases with no gene match: 9. CDR1 is MNHNS, CDR2 SASEGT, per germline. CDR3 bases: TGTGCCACCACGGCGGGAGGGAGCGCCTACGAGCAGTACGTC. It is translated as CATTAGGSAYEQYV.

This chain links TRBV5-4 with TRBJ1-1; 11 bases line up with TRBD1. V lost 3 bases, J lost 1 base, and 14 bases stayed unmatched. CDR3 size: 19 residues. Germline V gives CDR1 SGHNT, CDR2 YYREEE (reference sequence). CDR3 DNA: TGTGCCAGCAGCTCCCGCGGTGGGACAGGGGGGCCGCGGAACACTGAAGCTTTCTTT. Protein: CASSSRGGTGGPRNTEAFF.

The V call is TRBV4-1, the J call TRBJ2-3; 7 bases are a match to TRBD2. From germline, CDR1 is MGHRA and CDR2 YSYEKL. With 5 bases clipped from V and 7 bases from J, the junction kept 15 bases outside the gene matches. The CDR3 is made up of 16 amino acids. This CDR3 is CASSTPGGGYGNTQYF. CDR3 in DNA: TGCGCCAGCAGCACCCCTGGGGGAGGGTACGGAAATACGCAGTATTTT.

J is TRBJ2-2 and V is TRBV18; D is perhaps TRBD2 (6 bases). CDR3 length equals 16 residues. Trimming left V 3 bases short and J 0 bases short, with 11 bases between. Germline lookup yields CDR1 KGHSH and CDR2 LQKENI. CDR3 in amino acids: CASSPVAGSNTGELFF. As DNA, the CDR3 is TGTGCCAGCTCACCGGTGGCGGGGTCGAACACCGGGGAGCTGTTTTTT. Looking up the rest from reference TRBV18 and TRBJ2-2 gives the full variable domain: NAGVMQNPRHLVRRRGQEARLRCSPMKGHSHVYWYRQLPEEGLKFMVYLQKENIIDESGMPKERFSAEFPKEGPSILRIQQVVRGDSAAYFCASSPVAGSNTGELFFGEGSRLTVL.

The V gene is TRBV19, the J gene TRBJ2-7; 8 positions agree with TRBD2. CDR1 and CDR2 (germline): LNHDA, SQIVND (reference sequence). The CDR3 is 14 residues long. After removal of 1 base from V and 2 bases from J, the junction contained 1 base not matched to a gene. DNA for the CDR3: TGTGCCAGTAGTATAGCGGGAGGGCCCTACGAGCAGTACTTC. Encoded protein: CASSIAGGPYEQYF.

The rearrangement links TRBV9 to TRBJ2-1, with 11 bases that match TRBD2. Trimming at V came to 0 bases and at J to 4 bases, leaving 3 bases not matched to a gene. The CDR3 has 16 residues. Germline V gives CDR1 SGDLS, CDR2 YYNGEE. CDR3 in amino acids: CASSVAVAGGYNEQFF. CDR3 in DNA: TGTGCCAGCAGCGTAGCTGTAGCGGGAGGGTACAATGAGCAGTTCTTC.

V is TRBV30 and J is TRBJ2-7; tentative D call: TRBD2 (6 bases). Per the germline V gene, CDR1 is GTSNPN and CDR2 is SVGIG (reference sequence). This CDR3 contains 12 residues. V dropped 0 bases and J dropped 6 bases, with 9 bases sitting between them. This chain's CDR3 is CAWSVLEGEQYF. The CDR3 DNA is TGTGCCTGGAGTGTACTGGAGGGCGAGCAGTACTTC.

V gene TRBV11-3 combines with J gene TRBJ2-5; D remains ambiguous. Germline CDR1 and CDR2: SGHNT and YENEEA. V lost 6 bases and J lost 1, with 15 bases in between. The CDR3 sequence is 15 residues long. CDR3 nucleotide sequence: TGTGCCAGCAGTGAGGAGTCCTTCTTCCAAGAGACCCAGTACTTC. The encoded protein is CASSEESFFQETQYF.

This chain uses TRBV7-2 with TRBJ2-3; D gene ambiguous. The CDR3 loop spans 13 amino acids. The ends were cut back, 5 bases at V and 0 bases at J, with 6 bases in the middle. Germline loops: CDR1 SGHTA, CDR2 FQGNSA. The CDR3 DNA is TGTGCCAGCAGCGACTCTAGCACAGATACGCAGTATTTT. The encoded protein is CASSDSSTDTQYF.

The chain is built from TRBV7-9 and TRBJ1-2; TRBD1 is a possible D gene (5 bases). Germline V gene data show CDR1 as SEHNR and CDR2 as FQNEAQ (reference sequence). This CDR3 comprises 15 residues. V was cut by 7 bases and J by 4 bases, with 19 bases left in between. The CDR3 spells CASITIRRGLYGYTF. In DNA, the CDR3 is TGTGCCAGCATCACAATCCGGCGGGGACTCTATGGCTACACCTTC.

V gene TRBV15 combines with J gene TRBJ2-3, with 8 nucleotides matching TRBD1. This CDR3 is 17 amino acids long. The trim removed 4 bases at V and 1 base at J, leaving 10 bases unmatched. Looked up from germline, CDR1 is LNHNV and CDR2 is YYDKDF (reference sequence). The CDR3 region has the DNA TGTGCCACCAGCACCCCCAGGGGGCGTAAGGGCACAGATACGCAGTATTTT. It encodes CATSTPRGRKGTDTQYF. Full variable domain (missing parts from reference TRBV15 and TRBJ2-3): DAMVIQNPRYQVTQFGKPVTLSCSQTLNHNVMYWYQQKSSQAPKLLFHYYDKDFNNEADTPDNFQSRRPNTSFCFLDIRSPGLGDTAMYLCATSTPRGRKGTDTQYFGPGTRLTVL.